The T cell receptor beta chain under discussion was sequenced for a study of T-cell reconstitution after alpha-beta-depleted transplantation in children. Unique molecular identifiers tagged the TCRbeta library. A single record per CDR3 protein comes from TCRdb applying MiXCR to the PCR reads. The sample includes approximately 640,000 distinct CDR3 sequences, approximately 17% of them seen just once. Trimming removed 0 bases at V and 5 bases at J, with 8 bases between. Per the germline V gene, CDR1 is DFQATT and CDR2 is SNEGSKA (reference sequence). The CDR3 covers 13 residues. This clonotype was seen many times.

V and J are TRBV20-1 and TRBJ1-5; D is uncertain. The sequence derives from a human donor who donated a stem cell graft to a child with acute myeloid leukemia. The specimen comprised PBMCs from the stem cell graft donor, sampled from the stem cell graft. The CDR3 loop reads CSARDMADQPQHF. The CDR3 DNA reads as TGCAGTGCTAGAGATATGGCGGATCAGCCCCAGCATTTT.